This T cell receptor beta chain is from a study of blood T cell repertoires in COVID-19. Study as a whole: Acute and convalescent COVID-19 specimens originated in the United States, Italy and Spain. T cells, B-cell-depleted T cells, or PBMCs supplied cDNA or gDNA.

CDR1 is SGHVS and CDR2 is FQNEAQ in the germline V gene. Trimming stripped 0 bases from V and 2 bases from J, with 7 bases between. The CDR3 is made up of 15 amino acids. TCRdb's copy holds only in-frame clones and misses some; the assay was immunoSEQ multiplex PCR. This table holds roughly 200,000 clones, about 85% found once. J is TRBJ2-2 and V is TRBV7-8; D possibly corresponds to TRBD2 (5 bases). Sequencing input: PBMCs or T cells enriched from blood (not recorded which). The clonotype originates from a woman between 40 and 55 years old in a cohort exposed to, infected with or recovered from COVID-19 (not recorded which). The CDR3 loop is CASSLARTNTGELFF. The CDR3 nucleotides read TGTGCCAGCAGCTTAGCCAGGACTAACACCGGGGAGCTGTTTTTT.